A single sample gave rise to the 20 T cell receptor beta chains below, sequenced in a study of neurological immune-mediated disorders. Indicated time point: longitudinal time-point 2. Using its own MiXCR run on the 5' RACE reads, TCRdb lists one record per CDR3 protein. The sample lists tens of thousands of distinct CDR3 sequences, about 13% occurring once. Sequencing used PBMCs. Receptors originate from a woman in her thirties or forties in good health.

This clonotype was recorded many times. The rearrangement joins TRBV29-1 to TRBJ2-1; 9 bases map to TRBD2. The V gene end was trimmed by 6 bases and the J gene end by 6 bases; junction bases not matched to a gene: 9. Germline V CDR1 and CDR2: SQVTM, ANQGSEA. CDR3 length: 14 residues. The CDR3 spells CSVPGTSFSNEQFF. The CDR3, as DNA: TGCAGCGTCCCCGGGACTAGCTTTAGCAATGAGCAGTTCTTC.

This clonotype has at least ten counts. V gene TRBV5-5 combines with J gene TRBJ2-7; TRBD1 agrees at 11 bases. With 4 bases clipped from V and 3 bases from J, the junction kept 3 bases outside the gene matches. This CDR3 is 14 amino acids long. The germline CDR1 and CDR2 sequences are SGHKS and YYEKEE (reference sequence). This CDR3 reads CASSRGQGVYEQYF. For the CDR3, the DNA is TGTGCCAGCAGCCGGGGACAGGGGGTCTACGAGCAGTACTTC.

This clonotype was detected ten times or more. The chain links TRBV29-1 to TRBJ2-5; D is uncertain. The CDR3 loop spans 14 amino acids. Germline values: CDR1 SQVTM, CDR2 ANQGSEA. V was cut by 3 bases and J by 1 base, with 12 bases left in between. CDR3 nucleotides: TGCAGCGTTGAGGTCCTAGAGATCCAAGAGACCCAGTACTTC. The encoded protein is CSVEVLEIQETQYF. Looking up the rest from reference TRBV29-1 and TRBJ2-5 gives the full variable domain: SAVISQKPSRDICQRGTSLTIQCQVDSQVTMMFWYRQQPGQSLTLIATANQGSEATYESGFVIDKFPISRPNLTFSTLTVSNMSPEDSSIYLCSVEVLEIQETQYFGPGTRLLVL.

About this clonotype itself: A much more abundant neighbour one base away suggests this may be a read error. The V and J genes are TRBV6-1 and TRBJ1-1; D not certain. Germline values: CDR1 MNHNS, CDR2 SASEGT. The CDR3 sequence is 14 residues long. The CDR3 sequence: CVSSERPSGGEAFF. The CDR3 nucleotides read TGTGTCAGCAGTGAACGTCCTTCGGGCGGTGAAGCTTTCTTT.

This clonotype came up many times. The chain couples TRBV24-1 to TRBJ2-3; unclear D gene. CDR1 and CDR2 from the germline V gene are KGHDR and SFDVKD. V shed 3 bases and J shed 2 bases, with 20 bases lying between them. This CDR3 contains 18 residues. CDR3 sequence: CATSDTGSPVRPTDTQYF. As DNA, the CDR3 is TGTGCCACCAGTGATACCGGGTCCCCCGTTCGTCCCACAGATACGCAGTATTTT.

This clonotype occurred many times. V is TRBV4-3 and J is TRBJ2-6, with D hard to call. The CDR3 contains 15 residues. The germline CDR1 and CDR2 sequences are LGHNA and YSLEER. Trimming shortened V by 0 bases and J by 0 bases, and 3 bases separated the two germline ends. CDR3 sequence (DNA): TGCGCCAGCAGCCAAGATCACTCTGGGGCCAACGTCCTGACTTTC. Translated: CASSQDHSGANVLTF.

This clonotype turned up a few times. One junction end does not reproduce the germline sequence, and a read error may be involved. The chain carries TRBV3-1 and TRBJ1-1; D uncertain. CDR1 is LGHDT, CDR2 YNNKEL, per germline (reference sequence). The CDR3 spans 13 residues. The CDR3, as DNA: TGTGCCAGCAGCCAAGAAAGACGAACTGACGCTTTCTTT. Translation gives CASSQERRTDAFF.

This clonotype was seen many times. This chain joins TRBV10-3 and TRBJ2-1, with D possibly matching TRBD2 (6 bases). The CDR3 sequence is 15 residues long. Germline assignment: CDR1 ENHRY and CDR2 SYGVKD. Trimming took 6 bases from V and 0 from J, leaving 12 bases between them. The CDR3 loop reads CAIRGGDRSYNEQFF. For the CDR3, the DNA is TGTGCCATCAGGGGCGGGGACCGCTCCTACAATGAGCAGTTCTTC.

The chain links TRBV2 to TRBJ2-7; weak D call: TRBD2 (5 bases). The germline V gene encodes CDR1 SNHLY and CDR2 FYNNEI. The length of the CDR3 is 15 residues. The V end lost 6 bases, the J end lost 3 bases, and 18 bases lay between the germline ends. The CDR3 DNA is TGTGCCAGCAGAGACGGACTGACCTCATTCTACGAGCAGTACTTC. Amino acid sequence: CASRDGLTSFYEQYF.

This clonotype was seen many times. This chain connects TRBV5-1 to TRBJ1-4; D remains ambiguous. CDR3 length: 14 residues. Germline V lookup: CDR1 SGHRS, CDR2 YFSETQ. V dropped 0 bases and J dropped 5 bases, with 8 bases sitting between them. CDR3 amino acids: CASSLEAGNEKLFF. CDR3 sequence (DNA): TGCGCCAGCAGCTTGGAGGCGGGAAATGAAAAACTGTTTTTT.

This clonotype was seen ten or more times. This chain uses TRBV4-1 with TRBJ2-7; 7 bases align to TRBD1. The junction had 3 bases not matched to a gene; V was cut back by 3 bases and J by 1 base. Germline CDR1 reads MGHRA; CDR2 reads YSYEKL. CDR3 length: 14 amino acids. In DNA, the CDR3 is TGCGCCAGCAGCCAGGGACAGACGTCCTACGAGCAGTACTTC. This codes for CASSQGQTSYEQYF.

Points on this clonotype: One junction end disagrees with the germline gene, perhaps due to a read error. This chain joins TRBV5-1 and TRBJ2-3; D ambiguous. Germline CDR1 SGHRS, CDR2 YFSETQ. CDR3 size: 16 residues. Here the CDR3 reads CASSTLVEPSTDTQYF. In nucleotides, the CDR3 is TGCGCCAGCAGCACCTTAGTGGAACCGAGCACAGATACCCAGTATTTT.

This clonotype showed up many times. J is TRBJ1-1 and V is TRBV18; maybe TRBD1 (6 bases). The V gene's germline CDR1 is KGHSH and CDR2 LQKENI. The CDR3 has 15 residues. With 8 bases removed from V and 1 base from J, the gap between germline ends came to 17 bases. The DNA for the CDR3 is TGTGCCAGCCTACCCCTGTCGGGGGCGAACACTGAAGCTTTCTTT. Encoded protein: CASLPLSGANTEAFF.

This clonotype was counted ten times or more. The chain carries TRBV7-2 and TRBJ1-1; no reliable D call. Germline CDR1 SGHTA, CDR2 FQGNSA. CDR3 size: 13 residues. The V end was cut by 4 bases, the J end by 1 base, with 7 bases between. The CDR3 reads CASSSQANTEAFF. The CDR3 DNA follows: TGTGCCAGCAGCTCCCAAGCGAACACTGAAGCTTTCTTT.

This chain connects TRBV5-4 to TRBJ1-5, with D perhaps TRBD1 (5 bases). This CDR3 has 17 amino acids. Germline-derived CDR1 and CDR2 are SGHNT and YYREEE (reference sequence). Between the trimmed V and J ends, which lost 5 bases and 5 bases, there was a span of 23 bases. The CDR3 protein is CASSYGTVPPQHQPQHF. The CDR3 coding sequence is TGTGCCAGCAGTTATGGGACGGTGCCCCCGCAGCATCAGCCCCAGCATTTT.

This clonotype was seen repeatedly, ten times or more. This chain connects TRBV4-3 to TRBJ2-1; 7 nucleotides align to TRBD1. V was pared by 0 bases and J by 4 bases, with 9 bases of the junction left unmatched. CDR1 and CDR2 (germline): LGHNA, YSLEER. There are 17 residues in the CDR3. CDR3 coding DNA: TGCGCCAGCAGCCAAGACGCCGGACAGGCTGCATACAATGAGCAGTTCTTC. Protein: CASSQDAGQAAYNEQFF.

The CDR3 loop is CASSQDLSLAGGPSNEQFF. CDR3 DNA: TGCGCCAGCAGCCAAGATTTGAGCCTAGCGGGGGGGCCGTCAAATGAGCAGTTCTTC. The chain recombines TRBV4-3 with TRBJ2-1; 12 nucleotides agree with TRBD2. V was clipped by 0 bases and J by 7 bases; unmatched bases: 13. The CDR3 loop spans 19 amino acids. Per germline, CDR1 LGHNA and CDR2 YSLEER.

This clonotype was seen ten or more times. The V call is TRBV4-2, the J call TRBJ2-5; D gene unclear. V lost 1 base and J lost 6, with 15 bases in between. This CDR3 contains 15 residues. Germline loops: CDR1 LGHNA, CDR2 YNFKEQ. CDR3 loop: CASSQGGQESKTQYF. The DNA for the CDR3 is TGTGCCAGCAGCCAAGGGGGTCAGGAAAGCAAGACCCAGTACTTC.

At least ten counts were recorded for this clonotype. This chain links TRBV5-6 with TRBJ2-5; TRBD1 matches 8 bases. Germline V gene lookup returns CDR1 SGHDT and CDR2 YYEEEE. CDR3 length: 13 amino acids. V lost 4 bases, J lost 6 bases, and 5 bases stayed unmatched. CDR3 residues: CASSPGTGKTQYF. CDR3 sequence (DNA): TGTGCCAGCAGCCCCGGGACAGGAAAGACCCAGTACTTC.

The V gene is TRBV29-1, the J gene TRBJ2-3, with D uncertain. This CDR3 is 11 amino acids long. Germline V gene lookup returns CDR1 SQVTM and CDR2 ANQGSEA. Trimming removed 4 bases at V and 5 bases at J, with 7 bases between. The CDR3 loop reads CSVAGQDTQYF. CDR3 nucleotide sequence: TGCAGCGTTGCGGGCCAAGATACGCAGTATTTT.